This T cell receptor beta chain was identified during a study of T cells in Graves' hyperthyroidism and ophthalmopathy. This CDR3 is 16 amino acids long. V dropped 2 bases and J dropped 12; count of bases not matched to a gene: 17. Amplification of TCR beta CDR3 regions was performed using RNA transcripts as template. The study used the HTBI primer set for a first-round RT-PCR of the TCR CDR3. TCRdb used MiXCR to reprocess the multiplex PCR reads, holding one entry per CDR3 protein. Of roughly 290,000 distinct CDR3 sequences listed, roughly 15% are singletons. In this sample, this clonotype turned up many times. Fresh peripheral blood, under 13 ml, yielded the PBMCs.

Sequenced material: blood. The clonotype comes from a woman under 40 with Graves' hyperthyroidism that later progressed to Graves' ophthalmopathy. The chain employs TRBV12-3 or TRBV12-4 and TRBJ2-5, with 8 bases matching TRBD2. For the CDR3, the DNA is TGTGCCAGCAGTTTATCGAACTATCGGGGGGGTCGGACGAAGTACTTC. Encoded protein: CASSLSNYRGGRTKYF.